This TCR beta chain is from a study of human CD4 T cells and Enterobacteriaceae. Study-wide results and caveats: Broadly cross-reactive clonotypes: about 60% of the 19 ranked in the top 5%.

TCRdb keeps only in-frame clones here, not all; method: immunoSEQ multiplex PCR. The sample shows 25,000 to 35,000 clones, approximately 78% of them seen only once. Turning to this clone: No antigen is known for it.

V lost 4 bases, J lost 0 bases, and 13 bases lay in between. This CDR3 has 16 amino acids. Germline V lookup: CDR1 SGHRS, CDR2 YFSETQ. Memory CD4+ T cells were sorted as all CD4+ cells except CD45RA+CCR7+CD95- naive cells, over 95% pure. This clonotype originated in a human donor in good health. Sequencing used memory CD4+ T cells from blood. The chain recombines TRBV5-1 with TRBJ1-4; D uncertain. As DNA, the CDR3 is TGCGCCAGCAGCCCCGGAGGAGGTCCAACTAATGAAAAACTGTTTTTT. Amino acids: CASSPGGGPTNEKLFF.